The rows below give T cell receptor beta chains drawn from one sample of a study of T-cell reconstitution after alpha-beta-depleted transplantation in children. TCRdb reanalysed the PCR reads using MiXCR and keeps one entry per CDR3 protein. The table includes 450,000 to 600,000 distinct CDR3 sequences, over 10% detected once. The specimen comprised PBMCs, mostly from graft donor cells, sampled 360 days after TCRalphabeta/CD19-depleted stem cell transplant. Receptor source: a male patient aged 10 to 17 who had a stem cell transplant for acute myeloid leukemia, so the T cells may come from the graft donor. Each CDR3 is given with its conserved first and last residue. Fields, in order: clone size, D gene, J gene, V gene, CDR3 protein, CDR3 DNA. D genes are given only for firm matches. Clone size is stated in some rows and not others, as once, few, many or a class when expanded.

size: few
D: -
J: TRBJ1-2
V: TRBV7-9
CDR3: CASSLLRVYTF
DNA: TGTGCCAGCAGCCTTCTTAGGGTCTACACCTTC

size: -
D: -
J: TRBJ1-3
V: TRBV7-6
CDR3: CASSRQRGNTIYF
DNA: TGTGCCAGCAGCAGACAGAGGGGAAACACCATATATTTT

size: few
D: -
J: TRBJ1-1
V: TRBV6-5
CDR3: CASSYRGLGTEAFF
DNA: TGTGCCAGCAGTTACAGGGGACTTGGCACTGAAGCTTTCTTT

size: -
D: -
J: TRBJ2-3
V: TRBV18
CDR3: CAGREGAVDTQYF
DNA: TGTGCCGGCCGTGAAGGCGCAGTGGATACGCAGTATTTT

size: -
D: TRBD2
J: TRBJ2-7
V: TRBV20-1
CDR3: CSGTTSGYEQYF
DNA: TGCAGTGGAACGACTAGCGGATACGAGCAGTACTTC

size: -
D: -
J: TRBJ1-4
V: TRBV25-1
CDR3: CASSETLGTAGNEKLFF
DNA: TGTGCCAGCAGTGAAACCTTGGGGACGGCGGGTAATGAAAAACTGTTTTTT

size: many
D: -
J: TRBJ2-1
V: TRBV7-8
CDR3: CASSLYLGEQFF
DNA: TGTGCCAGCAGCTTATACCTCGGTGAGCAGTTCTTC

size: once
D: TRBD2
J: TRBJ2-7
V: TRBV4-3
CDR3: CASSRGLALSGTPYEQYF
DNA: TGCGCCAGCAGCCGGGGACTAGCCCTTTCCGGAACCCCTTACGAGCAGTACTTC

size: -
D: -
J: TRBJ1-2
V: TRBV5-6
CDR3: CASSFSQTLLGYGYTF
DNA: TGTGCCAGCAGCTTTTCCCAGACACTCCTTGGCTATGGCTACACCTTC

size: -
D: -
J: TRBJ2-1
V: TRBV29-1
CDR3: CSVGRSSYNEQFF
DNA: TGCAGCGTTGGCAGGAGCTCCTACAATGAGCAGTTCTTC

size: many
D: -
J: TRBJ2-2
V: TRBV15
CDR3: CATSRDPSGELFF
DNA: TGTGCCACCAGCAGAGATCCATCCGGGGAGCTGTTTTTT

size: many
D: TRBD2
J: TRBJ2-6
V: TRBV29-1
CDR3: CSVGGLAGTGANVLTF
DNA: TGCAGCGTTGGAGGACTAGCGGGGACTGGGGCCAACGTCCTGACTTTC

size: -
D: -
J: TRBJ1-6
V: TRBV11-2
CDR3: CASSRYNSPLHF
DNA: TGTGCCAGCAGCCGATATAATTCACCCCTCCACTTT

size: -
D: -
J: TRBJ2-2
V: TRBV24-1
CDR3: CATSASSAGLNTGELFF
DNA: TGTGCCACCAGTGCCTCTTCGGCGGGACTTAACACCGGGGAGCTGTTTTTT

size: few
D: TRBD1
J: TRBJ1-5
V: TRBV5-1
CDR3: CASRAGTGGILSNQPQHF
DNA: TGCGCCAGCAGGGCCGGGACAGGGGGCATCCTTAGCAATCAGCCCCAGCATTTT

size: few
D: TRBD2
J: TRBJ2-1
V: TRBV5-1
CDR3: CASSSLLAGGPWSYNEQFF
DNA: TGCGCCAGCAGCTCTTTACTAGCGGGAGGGCCATGGTCCTACAATGAGCAGTTCTTC

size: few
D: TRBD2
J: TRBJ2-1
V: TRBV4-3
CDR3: CASSQVKASGPYNEQFF
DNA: TGCGCCAGCAGCCAAGTAAAGGCTAGCGGGCCTTACAATGAGCAGTTCTTC

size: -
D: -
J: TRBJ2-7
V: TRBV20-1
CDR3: CSARGVPIMEYEQYF
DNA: TGCAGTGCTAGAGGGGTCCCCATTATGGAATACGAGCAGTACTTC

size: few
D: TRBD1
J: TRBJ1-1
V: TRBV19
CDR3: CASSILGQGTTEAFF
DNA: TGTGCCAGTAGTATCCTCGGACAGGGTACGACTGAAGCTTTCTTT

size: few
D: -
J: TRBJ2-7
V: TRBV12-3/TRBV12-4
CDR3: CASSLAGVEYEQYF
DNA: TGTGCCAGCAGTTTAGCAGGGGTGGAGTACGAGCAGTACTTC

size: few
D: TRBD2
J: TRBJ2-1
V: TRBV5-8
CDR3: CASSRGLAGHNEQFF
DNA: TGTGCCAGCAGCCGGGGACTAGCGGGACATAATGAGCAGTTCTTC

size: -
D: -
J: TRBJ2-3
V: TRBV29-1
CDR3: CSVEDPGQTTSTDTQYF
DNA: TGCAGCGTTGAAGACCCGGGACAAACGACTAGCACAGATACGCAGTATTTT

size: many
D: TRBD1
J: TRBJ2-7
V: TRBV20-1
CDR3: CSIAPGQGSYEQYF
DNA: TGCAGTATCGCACCGGGACAGGGCTCCTACGAGCAGTACTTC

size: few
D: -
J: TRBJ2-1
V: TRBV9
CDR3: CASSVATPGGQQFF
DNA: TGTGCCAGCAGCGTAGCTACCCCAGGAGGGCAGCAGTTCTTC

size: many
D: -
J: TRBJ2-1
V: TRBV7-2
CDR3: CASSLARIDNEQFF
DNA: TGTGCCAGCAGCTTGGCGAGAATAGACAATGAGCAGTTCTTC

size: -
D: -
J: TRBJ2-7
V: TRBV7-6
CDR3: CASSLEESSYYEQYF
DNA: TGTGCCAGCAGCTTAGAAGAGTCGAGCTACTACGAGCAGTACTTC

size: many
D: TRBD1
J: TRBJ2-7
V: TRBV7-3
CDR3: CASSSTGGYEQYF
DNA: TGTGCCAGCAGCTCGACAGGGGGCTACGAGCAGTACTTC

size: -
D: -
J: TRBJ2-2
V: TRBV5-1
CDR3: CASSRTGKNTGELFF
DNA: TGCGCCAGCAGCCGCACAGGGAAAAACACCGGGGAGCTGTTTTTT

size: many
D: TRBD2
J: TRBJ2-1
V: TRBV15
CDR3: CATSNSPLAGDHNEQFF
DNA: TGTGCCACCAGCAATTCTCCACTAGCGGGAGACCACAATGAGCAGTTCTTC

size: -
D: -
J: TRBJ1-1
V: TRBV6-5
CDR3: CASSSPLGQPNTEAFF
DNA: TGTGCCAGCAGTTCTCCTCTAGGACAGCCGAACACTGAAGCTTTCTTT